This T cell receptor (beta chain) comes out of a study of blood T cell repertoires in COVID-19. Study-wide context: The United States, Italy and Spain were the sources of the acute and convalescent COVID-19 samples. Sources were T cells, B-cell-depleted T cells, or PBMCs; the material itself was cDNA or gDNA.

Germline values: CDR1 MNHEY, CDR2 SVGAGI. V lost 8 bases and J 9 bases, leaving 11 bases between the germline ends. This CDR3 region has 11 residues. Per the original data handling: Amplifying reference gene primers gave estimates of nucleated cell counts. Profiled with immunoSEQ multiplex PCR; TCRdb holds only in-frame clones, not every one. V and J calls and clone size are copied from that table; D and trimming were computed from the DNA. The sample holds 15,000 to 17,000 clones, 76% seen once. This sequence originates from a man in his 70s with active or convalescent COVID-19. Sequenced: peripheral blood. The chain combines TRBV6-5 with TRBJ1-5; D is possibly TRBD1 (5 bases). In DNA, the CDR3 is TGTGCCAGCTGGGGGGAGGGGCCCCAGCATTTT. Translation: CASWGEGPQHF.